This T cell receptor beta chain appears in the sequencing data of a study of CD8 T cells in ankylosing spondylitis. The V and J ends lost 7 bases and 5 bases respectively, with 9 bases between them. Germline V gene lookup returns CDR1 MDHEN and CDR2 SYDVKM. This CDR3 is built from 11 residues. Worth noting for this clonotype: Its antigen is not identified.

Findings of the study overall: Ankylosing spondylitis blood seemed to carry a telltale TCR beta motif made of roughly 8 highly homologous variants. Disease-linked clones had a CD8+ phenotype and relatively low frequency in peripheral blood. The study looked at matched synovial fluid samples from ankylosing spondylitis patients. Disease-linked clones were reported to be significantly enriched there.

Each TCR beta library was made by quantitative 5'-RACE that incorporated molecular barcodes. MiXCR was run by TCRdb on the 5' RACE reads, yielding one entry per CDR3 protein. Among over 200,000 distinct CDR3 sequences listed, 18% were seen once. The sample comprised blood, either unsorted or a sorted T cell fraction (not recorded which). The rearrangement links TRBV28 to TRBJ2-7; tentatively, D is TRBD1 (7 bases). The TCR was taken from a male donor with ankylosing spondylitis. The CDR3 here is CASTGGNEQYF. CDR3 nucleotides: TGTGCCAGCACAGGGGGGAACGAGCAGTACTTC.